The 32 T cell receptor beta chains given below trace back to one sample, sequenced in a study of CD8 T cells in ankylosing spondylitis. In TCRdb, the 5' RACE reads were re-called with MiXCR into one record per CDR3 protein. The sample lists roughly 130,000 distinct CDR3 sequences; 12% to 15% were seen once. Sequencing input: blood, either unsorted or a sorted T cell fraction (not recorded which). Every receptor here comes from a female donor with ankylosing spondylitis or in good health (not recorded which).

The V and J genes are TRBV9 and TRBJ2-5; 12 positions agree with TRBD2. Trimming cost V 4 bases and J 5 bases; bases outside gene matches: 3. There are 14 residues in the CDR3. Germline CDR1 reads SGDLS; CDR2 reads YYNGEE. CDR3 amino acids: CASSRLAGVETQYF. As DNA, the CDR3 is TGTGCCAGCAGCCGACTAGCGGGAGTGGAGACCCAGTACTTC. Complete variable domain (other parts from reference TRBV9 and TRBJ2-5): DSGVTQTPKHLITATGQRVTLRCSPRSGDLSVYWYQQSLDQGLQFLIQYYNGEERAKGNILERFSAQQFPDLHSELNLSSLELGDSALYFCASSRLAGVETQYFGPGTRLLVL.

This chain links TRBV5-1 with TRBJ2-3; D is undetermined. This CDR3 region has 15 residues. Trimming cost V 1 base and J 1 base, with 10 bases left between them. CDR1 and CDR2 (germline): SGHRS, YFSETQ. CDR3 residues: CASSLSGYRTDTQYF. The CDR3 nucleotides are TGCGCCAGCAGCTTGTCGGGCTACCGCACAGATACGCAGTATTTT.

This clonotype was observed at least ten times. The chain is built from TRBV7-2 and TRBJ2-5, with TRBD2 matching over 12 bases. Germline V gene data show CDR1 as SGHTA and CDR2 as FQGNSA. The ends lost 0 bases at V and 5 bases at J; junction bases unmatched: 4. This CDR3 comprises 16 residues. The CDR3, as DNA: TGTGCCAGCAGCTTAGCTACTAGCGGGGGGTACGAGACCCAGTACTTC. As protein: CASSLATSGGYETQYF.

This clonotype was seen ten or more times. V is TRBV6-1 and J is TRBJ2-1; 11 bases line up with TRBD2. CDR1 and CDR2 (germline): MNHNS, SASEGT. This CDR3 has 15 amino acids. V lost 5 bases and J lost 4; bases outside the gene matches: 4. The CDR3 region has the DNA TGTGCCAGCAGTCATCTAGCGGGGGGTTACAATGAGCAGTTCTTC. Translated: CASSHLAGGYNEQFF.

The chain employs TRBV12-3 or TRBV12-4 and TRBJ2-3; 15 nucleotides match TRBD2. The ends lost 3 bases at V and 8 bases at J; junction bases unmatched: 0. CDR3 size: 14 residues. Here the CDR3 DNA reads TGTGCCAGCAGTTTGGGACTAGCGGGAGGTACGCAGTATTTT. This translates into CASSLGLAGGTQYF.

This clonotype has a count of ten or more. The chain carries TRBV20-1 and TRBJ1-2, with D possibly matching TRBD1 (5 bases). Germline V gene data show CDR1 as DFQATT and CDR2 as SNEGSKA (reference sequence). V was shortened by 0 bases and J by 8 bases, with 13 bases between the two germline ends. The CDR3 extends over 13 amino acids. CDR3 in amino acids: CSARDPARGGYTF. The CDR3 nucleotides are TGCAGTGCTAGAGACCCAGCCCGGGGGGGCTACACCTTC.

The CDR3 region has the DNA TGTGCCAGCAGTCTCGGGGTTCCTTACCAAGAGACCCAGTACTTC. The encoded protein is CASSLGVPYQETQYF. The V call is TRBV28, the J call TRBJ2-5; possibly TRBD2 for D (5 bases). The V end lost 5 bases, the J end lost 0 bases, and 13 bases lay between the germline ends. Germline CDR1 reads MDHEN; CDR2 reads SYDVKM. The CDR3 is 15 amino acids.

The chain carries TRBV5-1 and TRBJ1-3; TRBD1 agrees at 7 bases. The V segment lost 5 bases and the J segment 1 base; nucleotides outside the gene matches: 9. The CDR3 is made up of 16 amino acids. CDR1 SGHRS and CDR2 YFSETQ come from the germline V gene. The DNA for the CDR3 is TGCGCCAGCAGTACTACAGGGGCCTCGTCTGGAAACACCATATATTTT. Translation gives CASSTTGASSGNTIYF.

There are a few counts of this clonotype. This chain links TRBV5-1 with TRBJ1-1, with no clear D. Trimming took off 4 bases at V and 4 bases at J, with 11 bases between the two ends. Germline V lookup: CDR1 SGHRS, CDR2 YFSETQ. The CDR3 has 13 residues. This chain's CDR3 is CASSAGLITEAFF. The CDR3 DNA reads as TGCGCCAGCAGCGCCGGACTGATCACTGAAGCTTTCTTT.

In its sample, this clonotype was seen many times. V usage is TRBV24-1 and J usage is TRBJ1-5, with D tentatively TRBD1 (5 bases). V lost 8 bases and J 0 bases, leaving 25 bases between the germline ends. Germline V lookup: CDR1 KGHDR, CDR2 SFDVKD. The CDR3 has 19 amino acids. The CDR3 sequence: CATTNRSKLGATSNQPQHF. The DNA for the CDR3 is TGTGCCACCACCAATCGCTCCAAGCTAGGGGCGACTAGCAATCAGCCCCAGCATTTT.

J is TRBJ1-3 and V is TRBV21-1; the table's D call, TRBD1, was not checked against the DNA. TRBV21-1 is tagged as a pseudogene. The CDR3 length is 15 residues. The CDR3 reads CASSRQGPSGNTIYF. CDR3 sequence (DNA): TGTGCCAGCAGCAGACAGGGACCGTCTGGAAACACCATATATTTT.

Many counts were recorded for this clonotype. The V gene is TRBV6-5, the J gene TRBJ1-5, with D unclear. Germline V gene lookup returns CDR1 MNHEY and CDR2 SVGAGI. The CDR3 spans 15 residues. With 6 bases removed from V and 0 bases from J, the gap between germline ends came to 12 bases. In DNA form, the CDR3 reads TGTGCCAGCAGATACACAGAATATAGCAATCAGCCCCAGCATTTT. It specifies CASRYTEYSNQPQHF.

The gene calls are TRBV19 and TRBJ1-5; no clear D gene. The V end was cut by 4 bases, the J end by 0 bases, with 16 bases between. Looked up from germline, CDR1 is LNHDA and CDR2 is SQIVND (reference sequence). The CDR3 contains 17 residues. This CDR3 is CASSTGQDPSSNQPQHF. The CDR3 nucleotides are TGTGCCAGTAGTACCGGCCAGGATCCTTCTAGCAATCAGCCCCAGCATTTT.

In its sample, this clonotype was seen many times. The V gene is TRBV5-1, the J gene TRBJ2-5; 10 bases fit TRBD1. J was trimmed by 5 bases and V by 0 bases; bases with no gene match: 16. CDR1 and CDR2 (germline): SGHRS, YFSETQ. There are 19 residues in the CDR3. As DNA, the CDR3 is TGCGCCAGCAGCTTGGCGGCCCCAGCCTCGACAGGGGGCGTTGAGACCCAGTACTTC. It translates to CASSLAAPASTGGVETQYF.

This clonotype was observed many times. The chain is built from TRBV5-6 and TRBJ1-6; D perhaps matches TRBD1 (6 bases). This CDR3 has 12 residues. V dropped 2 bases and J dropped 13 bases, with 10 bases sitting between them. Germline lookup yields CDR1 SGHDT and CDR2 YYEEEE. The CDR3 reads CASSFNRDPLHF. In DNA, the CDR3 is TGTGCCAGCAGCTTTAACAGGGATCCCCTCCACTTT.

This clonotype has a handful of counts. The J gene is TRBJ2-2, the V gene TRBV12-3 or TRBV12-4; 11 bases are shared with TRBD2. CDR3 length equals 16 residues. V lost 7 bases and J lost 3; bases outside the gene matches: 7. CDR3 loop: CASIGGTSGYTGELFF. In DNA form, the CDR3 reads TGTGCCAGCATCGGCGGGACTAGCGGATACACCGGGGAGCTGTTTTTT.

This clonotype was found many times. The CDR3 DNA is TGTGCCAGCAGTGATTCCCCGGGGACTGAAGCTTTCTTT. Translated, it gives CASSDSPGTEAFF. The gene calls are TRBV6-1 and TRBJ1-1; D gene unclear. This CDR3 contains 13 residues. The germline V gene encodes CDR1 MNHNS and CDR2 SASEGT. V dropped 3 bases and J dropped 5 bases, with 10 bases sitting between them.

This clonotype showed up just a few times. The chain has TRBV20-1 and TRBJ2-1, with D tentatively TRBD1 or TRBD2 (5 bases each). Trimming stripped 5 bases from V and 10 bases from J, with 15 bases between. The CDR3 contains 12 residues. The germline V gene encodes CDR1 DFQATT and CDR2 SNEGSKA (reference sequence). Here the CDR3 reads CSALRDLQEQFF. The CDR3 bases are TGCAGTGCTCTCCGGGACCTCCAAGAGCAGTTCTTC.

The CDR3 DNA sequence: TGTGCCAGCAACTTTTTTGGGGGTAGAATTGAGACCCAGTACTTC. It codes for CASNFFGGRIETQYF. The V gene is TRBV5-4, the J gene TRBJ2-5; D may correspond to TRBD1 or TRBD2 (5 bases each). The CDR3 length is 15 residues. The germline CDR1 and CDR2 sequences are SGHNT and YYREEE (reference sequence). The V gene lost 6 bases and the J gene lost 5 bases, with 20 bases spanning the gap.

At least ten counts were recorded for this clonotype. This rearrangement joins TRBV19 to TRBJ2-7; D call uncertain. V gave up 6 bases and J gave up 1 base, with 13 bases separating them. The CDR3 loop spans 14 amino acids. Germline V CDR1 and CDR2: LNHDA, SQIVND (reference sequence). The CDR3 nucleotides are TGTGCCAGTAGCAACGTGGCGGCTTCCTACGAGCAGTACTTC. It yields the protein CASSNVAASYEQYF.

This clonotype was seen at least ten times. J is TRBJ1-2 and V is TRBV30; no clear D. The CDR3 is 12 residues long. Germline V gene sequence: CDR1 GTSNPN, CDR2 SVGIG (reference sequence). Trimming pared 3 bases from V and 2 bases from J, leaving 7 bases between. The CDR3 bases are TGTGCCTGGAGCGCAGACAACTATGGCTACACCTTC. Translated: CAWSADNYGYTF.

This clonotype was seen ten or more times. The chain carries TRBV10-3 and TRBJ2-7, with D hard to call. The CDR3 spans 13 residues. The germline CDR1 and CDR2 sequences are ENHRY and SYGVKD. V was shortened by 3 bases and J by 9 bases, with 15 bases between the two germline ends. CDR3: CAISEGLVLGQYF. CDR3 coding DNA: TGTGCCATCAGTGAAGGATTAGTTTTAGGGCAGTACTTC.

Only a few counts were recorded for this clonotype. The gene calls are TRBV12-3 or TRBV12-4 and TRBJ1-2; D possibly corresponds to TRBD1 (6 bases). The CDR3 contains 13 residues. Trimming removed 5 bases from V and 4 bases from J, with 11 bases in between. CDR3 protein: CASSHPGAYGYTF. The CDR3 DNA reads as TGTGCCAGCAGTCATCCAGGGGCCTATGGCTACACCTTC.

This clonotype has more than one count but fewer than ten. The chain is built from TRBV20-1 and TRBJ2-1; 7 nucleotides align to TRBD2. The germline gives CDR1 DFQATT, CDR2 SNEGSKA (reference sequence). The CDR3 runs to 14 residues. The V and J ends lost 0 bases and 15 bases, in that order; junction bases with no gene match: 14. CDR3 protein: CSARDSSGAFPPFF. The CDR3 DNA reads TGCAGTGCTAGAGATTCCAGCGGGGCTTTCCCCCCGTTCTTC.

This clonotype has just one count. The CDR3 loop reads CASSREPSTDTQYF. The CDR3 DNA follows: TGCGCCAGCAGTCGAGAGCCTAGCACAGATACGCAGTATTTT. This chain links TRBV23-1 with TRBJ2-3; D is ambiguous. TRBV23-1 is treated as an ORF (open reading frame) with a function not yet certain. Between the trimmed V and J ends, which lost 4 bases and 0 bases, there was a span of 8 bases. The CDR3 has 14 amino acids.

With regard to this clonotype: One end of the junction is discordant with germline, which a read error may explain. The chain recombines TRBV7-7 with TRBJ1-5; weak D call: TRBD1 (5 bases). From germline, CDR1 is SSHAT and CDR2 FNYEAQ (reference sequence). The CDR3 sequence is 14 residues long. Here the CDR3 reads CASSSGQENQPQHF. The CDR3 bases are TGTGCTAGCAGCTCCGGACAAGAAAATCAGCCCCAGCATTTT.

This clonotype was counted many times. V is TRBV5-1 and J is TRBJ1-4; 7 nucleotides match TRBD1. The CDR3 spans 14 residues. Germline CDR1 is SGHRS and CDR2 is YFSETQ. V lost 4 bases to trimming and J lost 3 bases; unmatched junction nucleotides: 3. The CDR3 DNA follows: TGCGCCAGCAGCACAGGGGCACCTAATGAAAAACTGTTTTTT. Translated, it gives CASSTGAPNEKLFF.

This clonotype was seen many times. J is TRBJ2-3 and V is TRBV7-2; no firm D call. CDR1 SGHTA and CDR2 FQGNSA come from the germline V gene. CDR3 size: 14 residues. Trimming left V 8 bases short and J 0 bases short, with 12 bases between. The CDR3 DNA sequence: TGTGCCAGCGTTTGGTCCCTTAGCACAGATACGCAGTATTTT. Its protein is CASVWSLSTDTQYF. Filled out from reference TRBV7-2 and TRBJ2-3, the complete variable domain reads GAGVSQSPSNKVTEKGKDVELRCDPISGHTALYWYRQSLGQGLEFLIYFQGNSAPDKSGLPSDRFSAERTGGSVSTLTIQRTQQEDSAVYLCASVWSLSTDTQYFGPGTRLTVL.

At least ten counts were recorded for this clonotype. V gene TRBV29-1 combines with J gene TRBJ2-3; tentative D call: TRBD1 (7 bases). V shed 7 bases and J shed 4 bases, with 18 bases lying between them. This CDR3 is built from 14 residues. Germline CDR1 SQVTM, CDR2 ANQGSEA. CDR3 region: CSALPGGPADTQYF. Written as DNA, the CDR3 is TGCAGCGCCCTGCCAGGGGGGCCCGCAGATACGCAGTATTTT.

This chain links TRBV5-1 with TRBJ1-1, with 10 nucleotides matching TRBD1. The CDR3 sequence is 15 residues long. V was pared by 5 bases and J by 4 bases, with 8 bases of the junction left unmatched. Looked up from germline, CDR1 is SGHRS and CDR2 is YFSETQ. For the CDR3, the DNA is TGCGCCAGCAGACCACCTGGGACAGGGGCCACTGAAGCTTTCTTT. Protein product: CASRPPGTGATEAFF.

About this clonotype: A read error is possible here, since a much larger clone lies one base away. The V gene is TRBV5-6, the J gene TRBJ2-3; maybe TRBD2 (6 bases). The CDR3 totals 15 residues. Trimming left V 1 base short and J 4 bases short, with 13 bases between. Per the germline V gene, CDR1 is SGHDT and CDR2 is YYEEEE. For the CDR3, the DNA is TGTGCCAGCAGCTTGTTATCGGGGGAGGCAGATACGCAGTATTTT. It encodes CASSLLSGEADTQYF.

This clonotype was seen a few times. The J gene is TRBJ1-2, the V gene TRBV20-1, with 9 bases fitting TRBD1. CDR1 DFQATT and CDR2 SNEGSKA come from the germline V gene (reference sequence). The trim removed 2 bases at V and 5 bases at J, leaving 9 bases unmatched. The CDR3 spans 15 residues. In DNA form, the CDR3 reads TGCAGTGCTAGACCCCAGGGACAGGGAACGTATGGCTACACCTTC. It encodes CSARPQGQGTYGYTF.